Sequencing of this TCR beta chain was carried out in a study of blood T cell repertoires in COVID-19. Background on the study: Acute and convalescent COVID-19 samples came from the United States, Italy and Spain. From T cells, B-cell-depleted T cells, or PBMCs came the material, which was cDNA or gDNA.

As processed by the authors: Estimated nucleated cell counts came from reference gene primer amplification. Produced via immunoSEQ multiplex PCR; TCRdb's table is partial and in-frame only. For V, J and clone size, that table is used; D and trimming come from the DNA. The sample has 130,000 to 150,000 clones, approximately 79% seen once. V was pared by 6 bases and J by 6 bases, with 10 bases of the junction left unmatched. Germline CDR1 and CDR2: MNHEY and SVGAGI. The CDR3 contains 15 residues. This TCR came from a man aged 50-59 years with active or convalescent COVID-19. The sequenced material came from peripheral blood. The chain couples TRBV6-5 to TRBJ2-5, with 10 bases matching TRBD2. CDR3 sequence: CASSYKREGRKTQYF. CDR3 nucleotide sequence: TGTGCCAGCAGCTATAAGCGGGAGGGCCGAAAGACCCAGTACTTC.